This TCR beta chain was captured by sequencing in a study of cytomegalovirus exposure and HLA in healthy donors (TCRdb year 2017). The study in broad terms: A later analysis indicated that the 120 validation repertoires were generated on the platform also employed for the approximately 700 repertoires of the first cohort. The aim of the study was to test whether cataloging public T cell receptors could identify signatures of past pathogen exposure. Besides the first cohort of around 670 subjects, a separate validation cohort made up of over 100 different subjects was used. To predict cytomegalovirus infection status, the study brought together high-throughput TCR immunosequencing, statistical association of individual TCRs with disease status, and machine learning.

Receptors were amplified or captured by the immunoSEQ multiplex PCR assay. On the authors' methods: To diagnose cytomegalovirus status from the catalog of TCR beta chain sequences, a statistical classification framework was built. The source is immuneACCESS, and TCRdb retained only in-frame sequences with V and J called. Part of the clones is not carried over; for the studies checked, unresolved V genes explain less than half of this, and the remainder is unexplained. Clone size and V and J calls were adopted from that table, with D and trimming inferred from the DNA. The sample yields 100,000 to 150,000 clones; more than 95% were counted once. The top ten clonotypes cover 1.5% to 2% of the sample. The full study reports these points: In vitro tests confirmed that three of the cytomegalovirus-associated TCR beta chains recognize cytomegalovirus antigens. Of the cluster scores, roughly 95% were above 0 in a later analysis, which found that TCRs clustered in the first cohort also tended to co-occur in the 110 or so validation repertoires. Most TCR sequences were seen in very few donors, while some public TCRs were found in many individuals. The study listed approximately 150 TCR beta chains as associated with cytomegalovirus. The authors suggested that the approach could potentially be extended to other disease states and immunological phenotypes. All 120 repertoires were used to score co-occurrence in the validation cohort in a later analysis, because that analysis had no HLA typing for the cohort. The classifier was reported to diagnose cytomegalovirus status with high specificity and sensitivity in both the original cohort and the validation cohort.

Trimming removed 6 bases from V and 7 bases from J, leaving 8 bases between the germline ends. The CDR3 spans 11 residues, from the cysteine through the phenylalanine. Of the read, only the CDR3 DNA is kept; its 33 bases are in frame from base 1. As encoded in the germline V gene, CDR1 is SNHLY while CDR2 is FYNNEI. Separate from the approximately 730-subject first cohort, the validation cohort of roughly 110 subjects was the group to which the donors belonged. Notes on this clone: Its cognate antigen has yet to be identified. No much larger clonotype is one base removed from it; base qualities were not supplied.

The specimen sequenced was PBMCs. The clonotype originates from a man aged 18 to 29 in good health and CMV-seronegative. In this chain, TRBV2 is recombined with TRBJ2-3; no D gene can be assigned with confidence. The DNA reads TGTGCCAGCAGCTCGACAAATACGCAGTATTTT. Its product reads: CASSSTNTQYF.